Listed below are T cell receptor beta chains from one sample, sequenced in a study of type 1 regulatory T cells. MiXCR was run by TCRdb on the reads, yielding one entry per CDR3 protein. The data hold fewer than 2,500 distinct CDR3 sequences, with 5% to 6.5% observed a single time. The sequenced material came from CD4+ T cells, either the whole sample or a sorted fraction (not recorded which). The receptors derive from a human donor in good health. Each CDR3 is given with its conserved first and last residue.

TRBV10-3 | 14 | CAISATRDSREQYF
TRBV29-1 | 14 | CSVSITDSNQPQHF
TRBV3-1 | 16 | CASSPIRDSSYNEQFF
TRBV7-9 | 15 | CASSLNIDGSEKLFF
TRBV12-3/TRBV12-4 | 13 | CASSFVGGEIQYF
TRBV20-1 | 15 | CSARGGLAYYNEQFF
TRBV30 | 13 | CAWSVQGTGELFF
TRBV12-3/TRBV12-4 | 13 | CASSPRLTGELFF
TRBV20-1 | 14 | CSAKAPTGAYEQYF
TRBV7-2 | 16 | CASSLGRGPSRETQYF
TRBV18 | 13 | CASSRSYQETQYF
TRBV29-1 | 16 | CSARPGTLGKRTEAFF
TRBV7-9 | 11 | CASRRTGRAFF
TRBV10-3 | 15 | CAIRAIAGGSNEQFF
TRBV20-1 | 14 | CSYLSGGGRNEQFF
TRBV5-4 | 14 | CASSPGGARDEQFF
TRBV28 | 12 | CASSPTGGKAFF
TRBV20-1 | 14 | CSASPQRRSPTQYF
TRBV5-1 | 13 | CASSLVRGTEAFF
TRBV6-1 | 11 | CASTGAGELFF
TRBV21-1 | 14 | CASSKVRQTYEQYF